This TCR beta chain was sequenced during a study of shared clonotypes between healthy human individuals. This clone was seen a single time. This CDR3 contains 17 residues. Samples underwent the assay at deep level. Splitting of each subset's genomic DNA was done evenly across several immunoSEQ plates. Measured with immunoSEQ multiplex PCR; TCRdb has only the in-frame clones, and not every one. Of 950,000 to 1,100,000 clones listed, about 75% were seen once; the top ten hold about 1.5%. Sequences were obtained from memory CD4+ T cells sorted from blood. Sample subset: CD45RA-negative fraction. The TCR was taken from a man between 18 and 35 years old in good health. The V call is TRBV21-1, the J call TRBJ1-5. TRBV21-1 is noted as a pseudogene. CDR3 region: CASSKGGGSWDNQPQHF. The CDR3 nucleotides read TGTGCCAGCAGCAAAGGTGGCGGAAGCTGGGACAATCAGCCCCAGCATTTT.